This T cell receptor (beta chain) appears in the sequencing data of a study of post-analysis software for immune sequencing data. Study overall: In terms of disease course, relapsing-remitting, secondary progressive and progressive-relapsing multiple sclerosis were included.

The V gene's germline CDR1 is MGHRA and CDR2 YSYEKL. The CDR3 has 12 residues. Details on this clonotype: What it recognizes is unknown. Its ends do not fully match the called genes, so a read error is possible.

The study, taken as a whole, reports: Controls significantly exceeded multiple sclerosis patients in normalized Chao1 diversity. The five TRBV segments detected at higher frequency in patients than in controls included TRBV5-6, TRBV5-1 and TRBV20-1. F-measure co-clustering was strong for batch-matched samples.

Unique molecular identifiers were present in the TCR beta cDNA libraries. Out of roughly 0.95 to 10 million T cells, a few hundred thousand cDNA molecules were generated. Using its own MiXCR run on the PCR reads, TCRdb lists one record per CDR3 protein. This table has 800,000 to 950,000 distinct CDR3 sequences, approximately 50% appearing once. This TCR derives from a girl aged 5 to 17 with multiple sclerosis. The source material was blood. This chain connects TRBV4-1 to TRBJ2-5; D ambiguous. Judging by the DNA end, TRBJ2-7 fits better; the J call may be wrong. CDR3 sequence reads: CTSSQEIHEQYF. CDR3 coding DNA: TGCACCAGCAGCCAAGAAATACACGAGCAGTACTTC.